The 14 T cell receptor beta chains below all came from one sample that was sequenced in a study of identical twins. TCRdb recomputed calls from the 5' RACE reads with MiXCR, one row per CDR3 protein. The sample records approximately 600,000 distinct CDR3 sequences, just under 10% being singletons. The same sample was also studied in work on yellow fever vaccine responses in identical twins.

Sequencing used PBMCs. The receptors derive from a woman under 30 in good health.

The table lists this clonotype with many counts. The CDR3 coding sequence is TGCAGTGCTATCTCTAGCGGGGGACCCTACGAGCAGTACTTC. Its translation: CSAISSGGPYEQYF. The genes are TRBV20-1 and TRBJ2-7; TRBD2 aligns across 10 bases. CDR3 length equals 14 residues. J gave up 2 bases and V 4 bases, and 5 bases lay outside the gene matches. Germline V gene data show CDR1 as DFQATT and CDR2 as SNEGSKA (reference sequence).

Only a few counts were recorded for this clonotype. J is TRBJ2-7 and V is TRBV3-1, with 11 bases aligning to TRBD2. CDR3 length: 18 amino acids. Germline CDR1 LGHDT, CDR2 YNNKEL (reference sequence). V gave up 2 bases and J gave up 0 bases; unmatched junction bases: 9. The CDR3 is CASSQLESTSGISYEQYF. The CDR3, as DNA: TGTGCCAGCAGCCAACTGGAATCGACTAGCGGGATCTCCTACGAGCAGTACTTC.

J is TRBJ2-1 and V is TRBV5-5; TRBD2 is a possible D gene (5 bases). With 5 bases removed from V and 4 bases from J, the gap between germline ends came to 13 bases. There are 14 residues in the CDR3. CDR1 is SGHKS and CDR2 is YYEKEE in the germline V gene (reference sequence). CDR3 amino acids: CASSPGLEYNEQFF. The DNA of the CDR3 is TGTGCCAGCAGTCCCGGACTGGAATACAATGAGCAGTTCTTC. Looking up the rest from reference TRBV5-5 and TRBJ2-1 gives the full variable domain: DAGVTQSPTHLIKTRGQQVTLRCSPISGHKSVSWYQQVLGQGPQFIFQYYEKEERGRGNFPDRFSARQFPNYSSELNVNALLLGDSALYLCASSPGLEYNEQFFGPGTRLTVL.

This clonotype was detected a few times. The chain has TRBV2 and TRBJ2-2, with a possible D match to TRBD2 (6 bases). V lost 6 bases and J lost 5, with 10 bases in between. The CDR3 runs 13 residues. The germline V gene has CDR1 SNHLY and CDR2 FYNNEI. CDR3 amino acids: CASRAGRTGELFF. The CDR3 coding sequence is TGTGCCAGCAGGGCAGGGAGGACCGGGGAGCTGTTTTTT.

This clonotype was detected many times. The V call is TRBV5-1, the J call TRBJ2-1; possibly TRBD1 for D (5 bases). Germline V gene lookup returns CDR1 SGHRS and CDR2 YFSETQ. This CDR3 region has 15 residues. V was shortened by 0 bases and J by 10 bases, with 17 bases between the two germline ends. The CDR3 is CASSLVRSQGGEQFF. CDR3 nucleotides: TGCGCCAGCAGCTTGGTTCGTAGCCAGGGTGGAGAGCAGTTCTTC.

The V call is TRBV28, the J call TRBJ2-1; TRBD2 agrees at 15 bases. CDR1 MDHEN and CDR2 SYDVKM come from the germline V gene. V lost 2 bases and J lost 11; bases outside the gene matches: 1. The CDR3 spans 14 residues. The CDR3 nucleotides read TGTGCCAGCAGTTTAGGACTAGCGGGAGGGAAGCAGTTCTTC. Translated, it gives CASSLGLAGGKQFF.

V gene TRBV5-1 combines with J gene TRBJ1-2; TRBD1 might be the D (6 bases). Germline-derived CDR1 and CDR2 are SGHRS and YFSETQ. The CDR3 covers 15 residues. The V and J ends lost 1 base and 3 bases respectively, with 13 bases between them. The CDR3 protein is CASSLNRGNDYGYTF. In nucleotides, the CDR3 is TGCGCCAGCAGCTTGAATAGGGGGAACGACTATGGCTACACCTTC. Filled out from reference TRBV5-1 and TRBJ1-2, the complete variable domain reads KAGVTQTPRYLIKTRGQQVTLSCSPISGHRSVSWYQQTPGQGLQFLFEYFSETQRNKGNFPGRFSGRQFSNSRSEMNVSTLELGDSALYLCASSLNRGNDYGYTFGSGTRLTVV.

This clonotype was counted at least ten times. CDR3 in amino acids: CASTEGLILDTQYF. In DNA, the CDR3 is TGTGCCAGCACCGAGGGGCTGATTTTGGATACGCAGTATTTT. The chain has TRBV11-2 and TRBJ2-3; D tentatively reads TRBD1 or TRBD2 (5 bases each). The CDR3 extends over 14 amino acids. V was trimmed by 7 bases and J by 6 bases, leaving 17 bases between them. CDR1 is SGHAT, CDR2 FQNNGV, per germline.

This clonotype was counted many times. This chain joins TRBV28 and TRBJ2-5, with 12 bases that match TRBD2. The CDR3 is 15 amino acids. Looked up from germline, CDR1 is MDHEN and CDR2 is SYDVKM. J was trimmed by 4 bases and V by 3 bases; bases with no gene match: 3. CDR3 sequence (DNA): TGTGCCAGCAGTTTCACGGGACTAGCGGGAGAGACCCAGTACTTC. This sequence encodes CASSFTGLAGETQYF.

This clonotype has at least ten counts. The chain is built from TRBV18 and TRBJ2-3; TRBD2 matches at 11 bases. There are 17 residues in the CDR3. CDR1 is KGHSH and CDR2 is LQKENI in the germline V gene. V lost 5 bases, J lost 2 bases, and 9 bases stayed unmatched. In DNA form, the CDR3 reads TGTGCCAGCTCAAGAGAGGGGACTAGCGGTTACACAGATACGCAGTATTTT. As protein: CASSREGTSGYTDTQYF.

The rearrangement links TRBV28 to TRBJ2-3; 9 nucleotides align to TRBD1. Germline assignment: CDR1 MDHEN and CDR2 SYDVKM. After removal of 3 bases from V and 13 bases from J, the junction contained 8 bases not matched to a gene. The CDR3 has 13 amino acids. The CDR3 DNA sequence: TGTGCCAGCAGTTTCCCCGGGACAGGGTATAAGTATTTT. Amino acids: CASSFPGTGYKYF.

This clonotype has more than one count but fewer than ten. The V and J genes are TRBV6-1 and TRBJ2-7, with D perhaps matching TRBD1 or TRBD2 (5 bases each). The CDR3 spans 14 residues. Germline V gives CDR1 MNHNS, CDR2 SASEGT. The V gene lost 5 bases and the J gene lost 2 bases, with 13 bases spanning the gap. CDR3 sequence reads: CASSPWDGTYEQYF. The CDR3 DNA reads as TGTGCCAGCAGTCCTTGGGACGGGACCTACGAGCAGTACTTC.

This clonotype was found a few times. The chain links TRBV15 to TRBJ1-1, with D unresolved. Trimming cost V 0 bases and J 6 bases, with 11 bases left between them. Germline V lookup: CDR1 LNHNV, CDR2 YYDKDF (reference sequence). This CDR3 spans 14 amino acids. This CDR3 reads CATSRDLRAAEAFF. CDR3 bases: TGTGCCACCAGCAGAGATCTTAGGGCGGCTGAAGCTTTCTTT.

This clonotype was found many times. The junction and the germline gene differ at one end; a read error may be behind it. This sequence joins TRBV24-1 and TRBJ2-3, with D hard to call. Germline values: CDR1 KGHDR, CDR2 SFDVKD. CDR3 length: 14 residues. The CDR3 here is CATSRAWSTDTQYF. Written as DNA, the CDR3 is TGCGCCACCAGTCGAGCGTGGAGCACAGATACGCAGTATTTT.